The 7 T cell receptor beta chains below all came from one sample that was sequenced in a study of molecular identifiers for immune sequencing clone quantification. TCRdb called the PCR reads again in MiXCR, with one record for every CDR3 protein. The sample holds approximately 630,000 distinct CDR3 sequences, roughly 23% seen once. Sequencing was carried out using naive CD8+ T cells from blood, with Jurkat cell RNA spiked in. The subset denotes: FACS-sorted CD8+CD4-CCR7+CD45RA+ naive T cells. These receptors all stem from a human donor in good health. Some libraries in this study had Jurkat cell RNA spiked in.

This clonotype was recorded at least ten times. At one end the junction does not follow the germline gene, possibly because of a read error. The chain recombines TRBV25-1 with TRBJ2-7; unclear D gene. This CDR3 region has 12 residues. The germline gives CDR1 MGHDK, CDR2 SYGVNS. The CDR3 sequence: CASGDSIYEQYF. CDR3 DNA: TGTGCCAGCGGTGACTCGATCTACGAGCAGTACTTC.

Worth noting for this clonotype: A much larger clonotype is one base distant, so this may be a read error. This chain links TRBV13 with TRBJ1-1; a weak D match, TRBD1 (6 bases). Looked up from germline, CDR1 is PRHDT and CDR2 is FYEKMQ (reference sequence). The CDR3 covers 12 residues. DNA for the CDR3: TGTGCCAGCAGCCAAGGGGGTAATGAAGCTTACTTT. It specifies CASSQGGNEAYF.

Many counts were recorded for this clonotype. J is TRBJ2-3 and V is TRBV11-2; D is unclear. The V end lost 5 bases, the J end lost 1 base, and 16 bases lay between the germline ends. Germline values: CDR1 SGHAT, CDR2 FQNNGV. CDR3 length equals 16 residues. The CDR3 protein is CASSGVLGFGTDTQYF. The CDR3 DNA follows: TGTGCCAGCAGCGGGGTTTTGGGCTTCGGCACAGATACGCAGTATTTT.

With respect to this clonotype: The conserved phenylalanine or tryptophan normally closing the CDR3 is absent here, so this likely arose from a read error. The chain recombines TRBV20-1 with TRBJ1-2; D ambiguous. Per germline, CDR1 DFQATT and CDR2 SNEGSKA (reference sequence). The CDR3 is 16 amino acids. Trimming shortened V by 3 bases and J by 0 bases, and 17 bases separated the two germline ends. CDR3 bases: TGCAGTGCTAGTTCGATAGGTGGCTTAGCTAACTATGGCTACACCCTC. Translating it yields CSASSIGGLANYGYTL.

V and J are TRBV19 and TRBJ1-1, with TRBD1 matching 8 bases. J was trimmed by 6 bases and V by 10 bases; bases with no gene match: 4. The CDR3 loop spans 11 amino acids. The germline V gene has CDR1 LNHDA and CDR2 SQIVND (reference sequence). CDR3 bases: TGTGCCACCGGACAGGGCCCTGAAGCTTTCTTT. Translating gives CATGQGPEAFF.

This clonotype was seen more than once but under ten times. The chain recombines TRBV15 with TRBJ1-5, with D perhaps matching TRBD1 (5 bases). The CDR3 totals 13 residues. CDR1 and CDR2 from the germline V gene are LNHNV and YYDKDF (reference sequence). Between the trimmed V and J ends, which lost 3 bases and 5 bases, there was a span of 8 bases. The CDR3 reads CATSRGPYQPQHF. The CDR3 nucleotides read TGTGCCACCAGCAGGGGACCTTATCAGCCCCAGCATTTT.

Only a few counts were recorded for this clonotype. The chain employs TRBV6-1 and TRBJ2-4, with D unresolved. Trimming cost V 3 bases and J 1 base, with 16 bases left between them. The CDR3 consists of 17 residues. The germline gives CDR1 MNHNS, CDR2 SASEGT. The CDR3 sequence: CASSEEGRGAAKNIQYF. The DNA of the CDR3 is TGTGCCAGCAGTGAGGAAGGGCGAGGTGCGGCCAAAAACATTCAGTACTTC.